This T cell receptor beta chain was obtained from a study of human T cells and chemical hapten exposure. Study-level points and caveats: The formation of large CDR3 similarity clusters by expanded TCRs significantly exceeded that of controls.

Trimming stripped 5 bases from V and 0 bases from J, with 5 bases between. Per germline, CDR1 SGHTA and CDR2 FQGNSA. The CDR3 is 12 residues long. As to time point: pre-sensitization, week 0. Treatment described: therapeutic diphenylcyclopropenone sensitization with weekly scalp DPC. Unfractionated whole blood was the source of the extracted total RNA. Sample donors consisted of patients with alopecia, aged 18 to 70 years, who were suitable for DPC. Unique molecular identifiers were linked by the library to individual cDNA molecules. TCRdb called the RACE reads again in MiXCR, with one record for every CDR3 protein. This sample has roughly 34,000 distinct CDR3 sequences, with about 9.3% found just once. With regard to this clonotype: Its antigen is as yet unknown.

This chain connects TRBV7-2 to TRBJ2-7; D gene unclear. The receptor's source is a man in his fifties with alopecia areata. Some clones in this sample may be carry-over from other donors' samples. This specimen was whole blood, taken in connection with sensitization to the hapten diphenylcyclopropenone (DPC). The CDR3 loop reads CASSSRSYEQYF. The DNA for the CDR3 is TGTGCCAGCAGCAGCCGCTCCTACGAGCAGTACTTC.